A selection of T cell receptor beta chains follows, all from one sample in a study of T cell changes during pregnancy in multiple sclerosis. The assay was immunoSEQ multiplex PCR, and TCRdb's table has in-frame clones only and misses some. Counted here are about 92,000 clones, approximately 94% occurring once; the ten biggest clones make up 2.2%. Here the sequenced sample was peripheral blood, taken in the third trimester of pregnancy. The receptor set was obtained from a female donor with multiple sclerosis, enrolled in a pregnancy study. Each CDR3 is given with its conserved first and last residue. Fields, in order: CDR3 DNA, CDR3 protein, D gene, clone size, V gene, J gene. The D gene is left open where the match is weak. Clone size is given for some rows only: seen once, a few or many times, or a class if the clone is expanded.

TGCGCCAGCAGCCAACATGAGGTGGGTTTCGTCGAGCAGTACTTC	CASSQHEVGFVEQYF	-	-	TRBV4-1	TRBJ2-7
TGTGCCTGGACGCAGGGAGGGCCCGGGGATACGCAGTATTTT	CAWTQGGPGDTQYF	TRBD2	-	TRBV30	TRBJ2-3
TGCAGCGTTGAAGATCAGCGGACTAGGACCGGGGAGCTGTTTTTT	CSVEDQRTRTGELFF	TRBD2	-	TRBV29-1	TRBJ2-2
TGCGCCAGCAGCTTAGAGGGAGGGGGGCCATACAATGAGCAGTTCTTC	CASSLEGGGPYNEQFF	-	-	TRBV5-1	TRBJ2-1
TGCGCCAGCAGCTTGTTCACAGGTGGCAAACGGTACGAGCAGTACTTC	CASSLFTGGKRYEQYF	-	once	TRBV5-1	TRBJ2-7
TGTGCCACCAGCAGAGGTTGGACTAGCACAGATACGCAGTATTTT	CATSRGWTSTDTQYF	-	-	TRBV15	TRBJ2-3
TGCAGCGTGGTAGCGGCCTGGGGCTCGTTCTTC	CSVVAAWGSFF	-	-	TRBV29-1	TRBJ2-1
TGCGCCAGCAGCTTGGCTGCGACTACTTACAATGAGCAGTTCTTC	CASSLAATTYNEQFF	-	-	TRBV5-1	TRBJ2-1
TGTGCCACCAGCAGAGATCTTATCACTGAAGCTTTCTTT	CATSRDLITEAFF	-	once	TRBV15	TRBJ1-1
TGTGCCAGCAGCTTAGCTGGGACTAGCGGGAGCTCAGATACGCAGTATTTT	CASSLAGTSGSSDTQYF	TRBD2	-	TRBV7-9	TRBJ2-3
TGTGCCAGCTCGCCTAGCGGGACGGTACAAGAGACCCAGTACTTC	CASSPSGTVQETQYF	TRBD2	-	TRBV18	TRBJ2-5
TGTGCCAGCAGCTACGGAGGAGGTTCCTACAATGAGCAGTTCTTC	CASSYGGGSYNEQFF	-	-	TRBV5-4	TRBJ2-1
TGTGCCAGCAGTTTACTCCCCGAGGTTTCCTACGAGCAGTACTTC	CASSLLPEVSYEQYF	-	once	TRBV28	TRBJ2-7
TGTGCCAGTAGTACCAGACAGGGGGCGAGCTACGAGCAGTACTTC	CASSTRQGASYEQYF	TRBD1	-	TRBV19	TRBJ2-7
TGTGCCAGCTCACGACAGGAGGCGAACACTGAAGCTTTCTTT	CASSRQEANTEAFF	-	-	TRBV18	TRBJ1-1
TGTGCCAGCAGTGAAAGTCAGGGGGCTTTATATGGCTACACCTTC	CASSESQGALYGYTF	TRBD1	-	TRBV2	TRBJ1-2
TGTGCCAGCAGCGTAGCTAACGGAGGGAACACTGAAGCTTTCTTT	CASSVANGGNTEAFF	-	-	TRBV9	TRBJ1-1
TGTGCCAGCAGCGTTCAAGCGGGAGGCGGGAACAAAGAGCAGTTCTTC	CASSVQAGGGNKEQFF	TRBD2	-	TRBV9	TRBJ2-1
TGTGCCAGCAGTTTCCCCATTTCCGGGGAGCTGTTTTTT	CASSFPISGELFF	-	-	TRBV28	TRBJ2-2
TGTGCCAGTAGTACCAGGACTAGCGGGAGGTCGAGCTCCTACAATGAGCAGTTCTTC	CASSTRTSGRSSSYNEQFF	TRBD2	-	TRBV19	TRBJ2-1
TGTGCCAGCAGCACGACAGGAGGTAATGAAAAACTGTTTTTT	CASSTTGGNEKLFF	-	-	TRBV9	TRBJ1-4
TGTGCCAGCCTACTTCCAACAGCCTTCTCTGGAAACACCATATATTTT	CASLLPTAFSGNTIYF	-	-	TRBV27	TRBJ1-3
TGCAGCGTTCTCCCCTTATTTAGCGGGGGCCAAAATGAGCAGTTCTTC	CSVLPLFSGGQNEQFF	TRBD2	-	TRBV29-1	TRBJ2-1
TGTGCCAGCAGCTGGGGGGACGGGACCTACGAGCAGTACTTC	CASSWGDGTYEQYF	-	once	TRBV5-5	TRBJ2-7
TGCGCCAGCAGTTACCGGGACAGGGGAGGCACTGAAGCTTTCTTT	CASSYRDRGGTEAFF	TRBD1	-	TRBV5-1	TRBJ1-1
TGTGCCAGTATCAGCGGACTTCCTTACACAGATACGCAGTATTTT	CASISGLPYTDTQYF	-	-	TRBV19	TRBJ2-3
TGTGCTAGTGGTTTGTCGGGACAGGAAGCTTTCTTT	CASGLSGQEAFF	TRBD1	-	TRBV12-5	TRBJ1-1
TGTGCCAGCTCACCGTCCCAAGCAGGTGGAACTGAAGCTTTCTTT	CASSPSQAGGTEAFF	-	-	TRBV18	TRBJ1-1
TGTGCCAGCAGCAGAGACAGGGTAACATACGAGCAGTACTTC	CASSRDRVTYEQYF	TRBD1	-	TRBV11-2	TRBJ2-7
TGCGCCAGCAGCTTGTTTGGGGTACCGGGGGAGCAGTACTTC	CASSLFGVPGEQYF	-	-	TRBV5-1	TRBJ2-7
TGTGCCAGCAGCGTAGACGAGGGAAAATACGAGCAGTACTTC	CASSVDEGKYEQYF	-	-	TRBV9	TRBJ2-7
TGCGCCAGCAGCCAAGATGATAAGGTAGCGGGAGGGGAGACCGGGGAGCTGTTTTTT	CASSQDDKVAGGETGELFF	TRBD2	-	TRBV4-1	TRBJ2-2
TGTGCCAGCAGCTTAGTAGCGGGAGGTTCCTACGAGCAGTACTTC	CASSLVAGGSYEQYF	TRBD2	-	TRBV11-2	TRBJ2-7
TGTGCCAGCAAACTGGGCATTCAGCCCCAGCATTTT	CASKLGIQPQHF	-	few	TRBV28	TRBJ1-5
TGTGCCAGCAGCTTAGTCGGGAGGGGGGCTAACACAGATACGCAGTATTTT	CASSLVGRGANTDTQYF	TRBD2	-	TRBV7-8	TRBJ2-3
TGCGCCAGCAGCTTGGTGGGGACACCGAACACTGAAGCTTTCTTT	CASSLVGTPNTEAFF	-	-	TRBV5-1	TRBJ1-1
TGTGCCAGCAGTCCCGGGGGGGGCCGCGGCAATCAGCCCCAGCATTTT	CASSPGGGRGNQPQHF	-	-	TRBV2	TRBJ1-5
TGTGCCAGCAGCCAAGACCCCGGGAGCTCCTACGAGCAGTACTTC	CASSQDPGSSYEQYF	-	-	TRBV4-2	TRBJ2-7
TGTGCCTGGTCCCCCTTTTCAACCCCGCGGGCCAGTGGCTACACCTTC	CAWSPFSTPRASGYTF	-	-	TRBV30	TRBJ1-2
TGTGCCAGCAGTCCTACCTTCTACGAGCAGTACTTC	CASSPTFYEQYF	-	-	TRBV28	TRBJ2-7
TGTGCCACCAAAGAACAGGGACGGGCCAACGTCCTGACTTTC	CATKEQGRANVLTF	-	-	TRBV27	TRBJ2-6
TGTGCCACCACACCTCCCTCAATGTATGAGCAGTTCTTC	CATTPPSMYEQFF	-	once	TRBV19	TRBJ2-1
TGTGCCAGCAACTCTATCGGACAGGGGGCGGGCGAGCAGTACTTC	CASNSIGQGAGEQYF	TRBD1	few	TRBV13	TRBJ2-7
TGCGCCAGCAGCTCCTCCGCTAGACTCCAATCTAATGAGCAGTTCTTC	CASSSSARLQSNEQFF	-	-	TRBV5-1	TRBJ2-1
TGCGCCAGCAGCTTGGAACGACTCAATAATGAAAAACTGTTTTTT	CASSLERLNNEKLFF	-	-	TRBV5-1	TRBJ1-4
TGCGCCAGCAGCCAAGATTTAGTAAATGAAAAACTGTTTTTT	CASSQDLVNEKLFF	-	-	TRBV4-3	TRBJ1-4